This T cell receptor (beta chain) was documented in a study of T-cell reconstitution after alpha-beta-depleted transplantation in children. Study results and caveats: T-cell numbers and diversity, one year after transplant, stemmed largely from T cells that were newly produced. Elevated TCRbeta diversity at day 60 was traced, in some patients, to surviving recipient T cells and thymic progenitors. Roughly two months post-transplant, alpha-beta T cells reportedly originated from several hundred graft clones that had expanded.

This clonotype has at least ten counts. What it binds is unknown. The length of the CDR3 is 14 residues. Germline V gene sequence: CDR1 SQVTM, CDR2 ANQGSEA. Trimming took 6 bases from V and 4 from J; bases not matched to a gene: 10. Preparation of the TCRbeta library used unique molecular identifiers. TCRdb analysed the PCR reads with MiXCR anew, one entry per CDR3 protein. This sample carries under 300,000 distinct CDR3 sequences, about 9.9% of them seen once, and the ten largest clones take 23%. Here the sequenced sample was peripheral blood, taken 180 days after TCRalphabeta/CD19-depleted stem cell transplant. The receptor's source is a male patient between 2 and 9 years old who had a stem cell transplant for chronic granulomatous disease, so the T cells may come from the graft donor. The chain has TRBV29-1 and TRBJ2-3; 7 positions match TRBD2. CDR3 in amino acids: CSVGTTLTPDTQYF. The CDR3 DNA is TGCAGCGTGGGGACTACTTTAACTCCAGATACGCAGTATTTT.